This passage covers 11 T cell receptor beta chains from one sample sequenced in a study of blood T cell repertoires in COVID-19. This table comes from immunoSEQ multiplex PCR, and its TCRdb copy is limited to in-frame clones, with some not included. The data contain more than 200,000 clones, just over 85% of them singletons. Sequenced sample: peripheral blood. The receptor source for this set is a man aged 80 or over with acute or convalescent COVID-19.

The chain couples TRBV5-8 to TRBJ2-2, with a possible D match to TRBD2 (6 bases). Germline V CDR1 and CDR2: SGHTS, YDEGEE. With 2 bases removed from V and 4 bases from J, the gap between germline ends came to 9 bases. This CDR3 spans 14 amino acids. CDR3 residues: CASSFRRATGELFF. Written as DNA, the CDR3 is TGTGCCAGCAGCTTCCGGAGGGCCACCGGGGAGCTGTTTTTT. The variable domain in full, with the rest retrieved from reference TRBV5-8 and TRBJ2-2, is EAGVTQSPTHLIKTRGQQATLRCSPISGHTSVYWYQQALGLGLQFLLWYDEGEERNRGNFPPRFSGRQFPNYSSELNVNALELEDSALYLCASSFRRATGELFFGEGSRLTVL.

There are a few counts of this clone. The rearrangement uses TRBV6-2 or TRBV6-3 and TRBJ2-5; D perhaps matches TRBD1 (5 bases). Germline V gene lookup returns CDR1 MNHEY and CDR2 SVGEGT. This CDR3 is 13 amino acids long. The V and J ends lost 2 bases and 6 bases respectively, with 10 bases between them. CDR3: CASSYIAGQTQYF. CDR3 nucleotide sequence: TGTGCCAGCAGTTACATCGCAGGGCAGACCCAGTACTTC.

This chain joins TRBV5-8 and TRBJ1-4, with TRBD1 as a possible D gene (6 bases). CDR3 length: 15 amino acids. Germline V lookup: CDR1 SGHTS, CDR2 YDEGEE. V was shortened by 6 bases and J by 5 bases, with 17 bases between the two germline ends. CDR3 residues: CASTLLGGANEKLFF. DNA for the CDR3: TGTGCCAGCACCCTGTTGGGGGGGGCGAATGAAAAACTGTTTTTT.

This chain connects TRBV9 to TRBJ1-1, with D perhaps TRBD1 (5 bases). Germline-derived CDR1 and CDR2 are SGDLS and YYNGEE. The length of the CDR3 is 17 residues. Between the trimmed V and J ends, which lost 0 bases and 4 bases, there was a span of 19 bases. The DNA of the CDR3 is TGTGCCAGCAGCGTAGAAGGTTTAGGACACACGCTCACTGAAGCTTTCTTT. Its protein product is CASSVEGLGHTLTEAFF.

The chain couples TRBV29-1 to TRBJ1-2, with D possibly being TRBD1 (6 bases). Germline lookup yields CDR1 SQVTM and CDR2 ANQGSEA. The CDR3 runs 14 residues. V was pared by 4 bases and J by 5 bases, with 17 bases between. The CDR3 DNA sequence: TGCAGCGTTGTAAGTCGGGGGGCAGAATATGGCTACACCTTC. Protein product: CSVVSRGAEYGYTF.

The chain links TRBV6-4 to TRBJ2-7; 12 bases align to TRBD2. Germline V gene lookup returns CDR1 MRHNA and CDR2 SNTAGT. This CDR3 spans 19 amino acids. With 4 bases clipped from V and 0 bases from J, the junction kept 13 bases outside the gene matches. The chain's CDR3 is CASSGAGLAGLRGSYEQYF. DNA of the CDR3: TGTGCCAGCAGTGGGGCGGGACTAGCGGGTCTCCGGGGCTCCTACGAGCAGTACTTC.

The rearrangement links TRBV5-1 to TRBJ2-7, with 8 bases matching TRBD2. CDR1 and CDR2 (germline): SGHRS, YFSETQ. The CDR3 has 17 residues. The V and J ends lost 4 bases and 3 bases, in that order; junction bases with no gene match: 15. Here the CDR3 reads CASSLPGQREPNYEQYV. The CDR3 DNA reads as TGCGCCAGCAGCCTTCCAGGACAGCGGGAGCCAAACTACGAGCAGTACGTC.

The chain uses TRBV24-1 and TRBJ1-5, with TRBD1 as a possible D gene (5 bases). Between the trimmed V and J ends, which lost 3 bases and 6 bases, there was a span of 14 bases. The CDR3 covers 15 residues. Looked up from germline, CDR1 is KGHDR and CDR2 is SFDVKD. The CDR3 DNA reads TGTGCCACCAGTGATGAGACCGGGCAGGGTCAGCCCCAGCATTTT. Amino acid sequence: CATSDETGQGQPQHF.

The chain links TRBV9 to TRBJ2-7; 10 bases are a match to TRBD2. CDR3 length equals 16 residues. Losses at the gene ends were 0 bases for V and 9 bases for J; bases not matched to a gene: 12. The V gene's germline CDR1 is SGDLS and CDR2 YYNGEE. CDR3: CASSVAGGLAGEVQYF. CDR3 bases: TGTGCCAGCAGCGTAGCTGGCGGGCTAGCGGGAGAGGTGCAGTACTTC. Full variable domain (outside the CDR3, taken from reference TRBV9 and TRBJ2-7): DSGVTQTPKHLITATGQRVTLRCSPRSGDLSVYWYQQSLDQGLQFLIQYYNGEERAKGNILERFSAQQFPDLHSELNLSSLELGDSALYFCASSVAGGLAGEVQYFGPGTRLTVT.

In its sample, this clone was seen once. The V and J genes are TRBV9 and TRBJ2-5, with 8 nucleotides matching TRBD2. CDR3 size: 15 residues. Trimming removed 0 bases from V and 5 bases from J; junction bases left unmatched: 6. CDR1 SGDLS and CDR2 YYNGEE come from the germline V gene. DNA for the CDR3: TGTGCCAGCAGCGTAGGTACTAGCGGTAGGGAGACCCAGTACTTC. Amino acids: CASSVGTSGRETQYF. The full variable domain, its missing parts supplied by reference TRBV9 and TRBJ2-5, is DSGVTQTPKHLITATGQRVTLRCSPRSGDLSVYWYQQSLDQGLQFLIQYYNGEERAKGNILERFSAQQFPDLHSELNLSSLELGDSALYFCASSVGTSGRETQYFGPGTRLLVL.

V is TRBV27 and J is TRBJ2-7; 8 bases agree with TRBD1. J was trimmed by 6 bases and V by 7 bases; bases with no gene match: 5. Germline CDR1 and CDR2: MNHEY and SMNVEV (reference sequence). The CDR3 is made up of 12 amino acids. In DNA form, the CDR3 reads TGTGCCAGCAATTCAGGGGGCGGCGAGCAGTACTTC. It encodes CASNSGGGEQYF.